This T cell receptor beta chain was recovered during a study of shared clonotypes between healthy human individuals. General study points: Rarefaction curves obtained for sorted subsets showed sequencing incomplete despite large depth. Depth of sequencing was expected to influence donor clonotype sharing. Larger estimated richness was generally seen in naive subsets than in memory subsets.

TCRdb keeps only in-frame clones here, not all; method: immunoSEQ multiplex PCR. This table holds approximately 1,500,000 clones, around 95% found once. As concerns this clone: Its antigen is currently unknown. The junction departs from the called germline gene at one end, perhaps through a read error.

The CDR3 is made up of 11 amino acids. Germline V gene lookup returns CDR1 DFQATT and CDR2 SNEGSKA (reference sequence). The chain uses TRBV20-1 and TRBJ1-4; no reliable D call. The sample taken for sequencing was naive CD4+ T cells sorted from blood. Subset here: CD45RA+ positively selected. This TCR was recovered from a man aged 25 to 40 in good health. The CDR3 loop reads CSGTTNEKLFF. The CDR3 nucleotides are TGCAGTGGAACAACCAATGAAAAACTGTTTTTT.